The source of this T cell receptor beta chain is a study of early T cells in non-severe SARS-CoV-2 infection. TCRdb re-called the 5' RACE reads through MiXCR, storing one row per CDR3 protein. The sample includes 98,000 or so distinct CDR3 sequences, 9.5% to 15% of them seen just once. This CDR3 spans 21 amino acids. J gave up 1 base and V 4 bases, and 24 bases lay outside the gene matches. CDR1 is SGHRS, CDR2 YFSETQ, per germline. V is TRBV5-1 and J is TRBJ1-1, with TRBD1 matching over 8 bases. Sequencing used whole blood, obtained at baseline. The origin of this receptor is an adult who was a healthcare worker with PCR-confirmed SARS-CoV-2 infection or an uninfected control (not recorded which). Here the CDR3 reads CASSPASGVPGGVYGNTEAFF. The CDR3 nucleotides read TGCGCCAGCAGCCCCGCTTCCGGAGTTCCAGGGGGCGTCTATGGGAACACTGAAGCTTTCTTT.